The 7 T cell receptor beta chains listed next were all sequenced from one sample in a study of T cells in Graves' hyperthyroidism and ophthalmopathy. RNA transcripts served as the template for amplifying TCR beta CDR3 regions. Researchers ran a first-round RT-PCR on the TCR CDR3 using the HTBI primer set. Each CDR3 protein is one row after TCRdb ran MiXCR on the multiplex PCR reads. The sample has hundreds of thousands of distinct CDR3 sequences; roughly 20% are singletons. The sequenced sample consisted of blood. These receptors came from a young man with Graves' ophthalmopathy.

This clonotype has a count of ten or more. The gene calls are TRBV11-2 and TRBJ2-7, with TRBD1 identical over 9 bases. The CDR3 contains 15 residues. In germline, CDR1 is SGHAT, CDR2 FQNNGV. After removal of 3 bases from V and 7 bases from J, the junction contained 10 bases not matched to a gene. CDR3 sequence reads: CASSFIGTGRWEQYF. CDR3 coding DNA: TGTGCCAGCAGCTTCATTGGGACAGGGCGCTGGGAGCAGTACTTC.

The chain has TRBV4-1 and TRBJ2-7, with TRBD2 matching over 7 bases. Per the germline V gene, CDR1 is MGHRA and CDR2 is YSYEKL. The trim removed 5 bases at V and 7 bases at J, leaving 11 bases unmatched. The CDR3 totals 14 residues. CDR3 in amino acids: CASSVSLAEGEQYF. The CDR3 DNA sequence: TGCGCCAGCAGCGTTTCCCTAGCGGAAGGAGAGCAGTACTTC.

The chain joins TRBV10-3 to TRBJ2-5; D perhaps matches TRBD2 (6 bases). The ends were cut back, 5 bases at V and 2 bases at J, with 15 bases in the middle. The CDR3 covers 15 residues. Germline CDR1 reads ENHRY; CDR2 reads SYGVKD. CDR3 DNA sequence: TGTGCCATCAGTATAGAACGGGGGAATCAAGAGACCCAGTACTTC. Protein: CAISIERGNQETQYF.

The genes are TRBV7-3 and TRBJ2-4; possible D gene TRBD2, 5 bases. CDR3 size: 14 residues. The germline V gene encodes CDR1 SGHTA and CDR2 FQGTGA. With 4 bases removed from V and 7 bases from J, the gap between germline ends came to 14 bases. CDR3 loop: CASSSREGGNIQYF. In nucleotides, the CDR3 is TGTGCCAGCAGCTCCCGAGAGGGCGGGAACATTCAGTACTTC.

This clonotype was detected ten times or more. The genes are TRBV6-6 and TRBJ2-5; 8 bases are shared with TRBD1. This CDR3 region has 14 residues. V dropped 2 bases and J dropped 4; count of bases not matched to a gene: 3. The germline gives CDR1 MNHNY, CDR2 SVGAGI (reference sequence). In nucleotides, the CDR3 is TGTGCCAGCAGTTACGCCGGACAGGGAGAGACCCAGTACTTC. This translates into CASSYAGQGETQYF.

This clonotype was seen once. This may stem from a read error, because a much larger clone lies one nucleotide away. The rearrangement uses TRBV12-3 or TRBV12-4 and TRBJ2-1, with TRBD2 identical over 11 bases. The CDR3 loop spans 15 amino acids. The CDR3 loop is CASSASGRFYNEQLF. The CDR3 coding sequence is TGTGCCAGCAGCGCTAGCGGGAGGTTTTACAATGAGCAGCTCTTC.

In this sample, this clonotype turned up many times. V gene TRBV20-1 combines with J gene TRBJ2-3; 11 bases align to TRBD2. V dropped 3 bases and J dropped 1; count of bases not matched to a gene: 12. The CDR3 runs 18 residues. Looked up from germline, CDR1 is DFQATT and CDR2 is SNEGSKA (reference sequence). CDR3 in DNA: TGCAGTGCTAGGCAACCGCGTAGCGGGAGGGCCGGCACAGATACGCAGTATTTT. Protein: CSARQPRSGRAGTDTQYF.